The 32 T cell receptor beta chains presented below share a single source sample, sequenced in a study of OX40 agonist ivuxolimab in advanced cancers. The method was the immunoSEQ multiplex PCR assay. TCRdb's version of the immuneACCESS table is confined to in-frame rearrangements and falls short of the full clone set. An unresolved V gene accounts for under half of the shortfall where checked; the remainder is of unknown origin. This sample gives 65,000 to 80,000 clones in total; about nine tenths of them show up just once. Around 0.53% of the sample is held by the ten biggest clonotypes. The sequencing used CD4+ or CD8+ T cells sorted from blood, collected in a trial of the OX40 agonist ivuxolimab. These receptors were obtained from an adult with an advanced solid tumor such as melanoma, head and neck, liver or kidney cancer.

With respect to this clone: The junction does not match germline at one end; this may be a read error. The V call is TRBV7-7, the J call TRBJ2-5; D might be TRBD1 or TRBD2, each matching 6 bases. The CDR3 totals 14 residues. Germline V CDR1 and CDR2: SSHAT, FNYEAQ (reference sequence). The CDR3 DNA reads TGTGCTAGCAGCTTAGGGGGGATTCAAGAGACCCAGTACTTC. This sequence encodes CASSLGGIQETQYF.

The V and J genes are TRBV19 and TRBJ2-1; no clear D gene. Trimming cost V 5 bases and J 8 bases, with 10 bases left between them. The CDR3 totals 12 residues. CDR1 and CDR2 from the germline V gene are LNHDA and SQIVND (reference sequence). CDR3 sequence reads: CASSPREDEQFF. The DNA for the CDR3 is TGTGCCAGTAGTCCTCGCGAAGATGAGCAGTTCTTC.

The rearrangement joins TRBV7-2 to TRBJ2-5; perhaps TRBD1 as D (6 bases). Germline CDR1 and CDR2: SGHTA and FQGNSA. There are 13 residues in the CDR3. Trimming cost V 3 bases and J 5 bases, with 10 bases left between them. CDR3 loop: CASSFQGRETQYF. CDR3 coding DNA: TGTGCCAGCAGCTTTCAGGGGCGGGAGACCCAGTACTTC.

The gene calls are TRBV7-3 and TRBJ2-1; 14 nucleotides agree with TRBD2. The germline CDR1 and CDR2 sequences are SGHTA and FQGTGA. The V and J ends lost 5 bases and 9 bases, in that order; junction bases with no gene match: 9. This CDR3 has 16 residues. CDR3 loop: CASSVTSGRARGEQFF. The CDR3, as DNA: TGTGCCAGCAGCGTGACTAGCGGGAGGGCCCGGGGTGAGCAGTTCTTC.

V usage is TRBV5-5 and J usage is TRBJ1-2; 9 bases fit TRBD1. There are 15 residues in the CDR3. V lost 5 bases and J lost 2; bases outside the gene matches: 7. CDR1 and CDR2 (germline): SGHKS, YYEKEE (reference sequence). CDR3 amino acids: CASSLPDRGNYGYTF. DNA for the CDR3: TGTGCCAGCAGTCTACCCGACAGGGGGAACTATGGCTACACCTTC.

The chain couples TRBV28 to TRBJ1-5; D is uncertain. This CDR3 contains 12 residues. Germline loops: CDR1 MDHEN, CDR2 SYDVKM. V lost 4 bases and J 14 bases, leaving 15 bases between the germline ends. CDR3 DNA sequence: TGTGCCAGCAGTTCATCAATAGTTGGGAAGCATTTT. It translates to CASSSSIVGKHF.

This clone was seen just once. V usage is TRBV7-3 and J usage is TRBJ2-2; no clear D. This CDR3 is 12 amino acids long. The germline V gene encodes CDR1 SGHTA and CDR2 FQGTGA. The V end was cut by 1 base, the J end by 5 bases, with 2 bases between. CDR3 DNA: TGTGCCAGCAGCTTAAATACCGGGGAGCTGTTTTTT. Its translation is CASSLNTGELFF.

V gene TRBV7-3 combines with J gene TRBJ2-7, with D perhaps TRBD2 (6 bases). V was clipped by 1 base and J by 2 bases, with 12 bases between them. This CDR3 spans 15 amino acids. CDR1 is SGHTA and CDR2 is FQGTGA in the germline V gene. As DNA, the CDR3 is TGTGCCAGCAGCTTAAACGCGGGGACGCCCTACGAGCAGTACTTC. Residues: CASSLNAGTPYEQYF.

CDR3 amino acids: CATSRDPGGANEKLFF. For the CDR3, the DNA is TGTGCCACCAGCAGAGATCCCGGGGGAGCTAATGAAAAACTGTTTTTT. The V gene is TRBV15, the J gene TRBJ1-4, with D perhaps matching TRBD1 (5 bases). Between the trimmed V and J ends, which lost 0 bases and 3 bases, there was a span of 11 bases. CDR1 is LNHNV, CDR2 YYDKDF, per germline (reference sequence). The CDR3 spans 16 residues.

Note on this clone: A junction end diverges from the germline sequence, so it may reflect a read error. This chain connects TRBV28 to TRBJ1-2; the D is unclear. The germline CDR1 and CDR2 sequences are MDHEN and SYDVKM. The CDR3 spans 14 residues. CDR3 in amino acids: CASTLNGPQRGYTF. The CDR3 bases are TGTGCCAGCACTTTAAATGGCCCCCAAAGGGGCTACACCTTC.

This chain uses TRBV7-6 with TRBJ2-3, with TRBD2 as a possible D gene (7 bases). The CDR3 has 12 residues. Germline values: CDR1 SGHVS, CDR2 FNYEAQ. V was pared by 5 bases and J by 9 bases, with 12 bases between. CDR3 amino acids: CASSIGGGTQYF. CDR3 nucleotides: TGTGCCAGCAGCATAGGGGGGGGGACGCAGTATTTT.

This chain joins TRBV11-3 and TRBJ1-2; 10 positions match TRBD1. In germline, CDR1 is SGHNT, CDR2 YENEEA. The CDR3 contains 16 residues. The V and J ends lost 0 bases and 4 bases, in that order; junction bases with no gene match: 5. The CDR3 here is CASSLDGTGEVYGYTF. The CDR3 bases are TGTGCCAGCAGCTTAGATGGGACAGGGGAGGTCTATGGCTACACCTTC.

This chain uses TRBV4-3 with TRBJ1-1; D unresolved. V was shortened by 1 base and J by 0 bases, with 12 bases between the two germline ends. This CDR3 contains 16 residues. The germline CDR1 and CDR2 sequences are LGHNA and YSLEER. The CDR3 loop is CASSQVARLLNTEAFF. In DNA, the CDR3 is TGCGCCAGCAGCCAAGTTGCCAGACTCCTGAACACTGAAGCTTTCTTT.

V is TRBV11-3 and J is TRBJ2-7; no firm D call. Germline CDR1 is SGHNT and CDR2 is YENEEA. This CDR3 has 14 residues. Trimming pared 3 bases from V and 2 bases from J, leaving 11 bases between. CDR3 DNA: TGTGCCAGCAGCTTGACTGCGAATACCTACGAGCAGTACTTC. Its translation: CASSLTANTYEQYF.

V usage is TRBV7-6 and J usage is TRBJ1-1, with a weak D call TRBD1 (5 bases). V lost 5 bases to trimming and J lost 5 bases, with 15 bases between them. This CDR3 has 14 residues. Per the germline V gene, CDR1 is SGHVS and CDR2 is FNYEAQ. The CDR3 DNA is TGTGCCAGCAGCCGCCAGGGAGGTACAACTGAAGCTTTCTTT. Its protein product is CASSRQGGTTEAFF. Complete variable domain (other parts from reference TRBV7-6 and TRBJ1-1): GAGVSQSPRYKVTKRGQDVALRCDPISGHVSLYWYRQALGQGPEFLTYFNYEAQQDKSGLPNDRFSAERPEGSISTLTIQRTEQRDSAMYRCASSRQGGTTEAFFGQGTRLTVV.

The CDR3 protein is CASSLALGGRGNEQFF. CDR3 DNA sequence: TGCGCCAGCAGCTTGGCCTTGGGCGGGAGGGGCAATGAGCAGTTCTTC. This sequence joins TRBV5-1 and TRBJ2-1, with 9 bases fitting TRBD2. This CDR3 has 16 residues. With V trimmed by 0 bases and J by 6 bases, 7 bases remained unmatched. Germline V lookup: CDR1 SGHRS, CDR2 YFSETQ. The full variable domain, its missing parts supplied by reference TRBV5-1 and TRBJ2-1, is KAGVTQTPRYLIKTRGQQVTLSCSPISGHRSVSWYQQTPGQGLQFLFEYFSETQRNKGNFPGRFSGRQFSNSRSEMNVSTLELGDSALYLCASSLALGGRGNEQFFGPGTRLTVL.

The V gene is TRBV19, the J gene TRBJ2-7; tentative D call: TRBD1 (7 bases). V was pared by 6 bases and J by 2 bases, with 17 bases between. This CDR3 comprises 15 residues. Germline V gene sequence: CDR1 LNHDA, CDR2 SQIVND (reference sequence). This chain's CDR3 is CASRRLDRAAYEQYF. CDR3 coding DNA: TGTGCCAGTAGGCGACTAGACAGGGCCGCCTACGAGCAGTACTTC.

This chain joins TRBV19 and TRBJ2-7; 14 bases agree with TRBD2. Germline-derived CDR1 and CDR2 are LNHDA and SQIVND (reference sequence). Losses at the gene ends were 5 bases for V and 2 bases for J; bases not matched to a gene: 5. The CDR3 is 16 amino acids. As DNA, the CDR3 is TGTGCCAGTAGTCTGCGACTAGCGGGAGGGCCCTACGAGCAGTACTTC. Protein: CASSLRLAGGPYEQYF. The full variable domain, with the rest looked up from reference TRBV19 and TRBJ2-7, is DGGITQSPKYLFRKEGQNVTLSCEQNLNHDAMYWYRQDPGQGLRLIYYSQIVNDFQKGDIAEGYSVSREKKESFPLTVTSAQKNPTAFYLCASSLRLAGGPYEQYFGPGTRLTVT.

V gene TRBV7-2 combines with J gene TRBJ2-7; the D call may be TRBD1 or TRBD2 (5 bases each). CDR3 length: 16 amino acids. Per germline, CDR1 SGHTA and CDR2 FQGNSA. With 1 base removed from V and 0 bases from J, the gap between germline ends came to 13 bases. The CDR3 DNA reads TGTGCCAGCAGCTTAGTGGGGGACCCTTCCTCCTACGAGCAGTACTTC. Its protein product is CASSLVGDPSSYEQYF.

The chain recombines TRBV4-3 with TRBJ1-4; 7 positions agree with TRBD1. V shed 2 bases, J shed 4 bases, and the junction held 7 bases outside the gene matches. Germline CDR1 is LGHNA and CDR2 is YSLEER. The CDR3 spans 16 residues. CDR3 DNA: TGCGCCAGCAGCCAAAGTACCAGGGGGGTTAATGAAAAACTGTTTTTT. This translates into CASSQSTRGVNEKLFF.

The chain joins TRBV1 to TRBJ2-2; the D call in the table, TRBD2, was not verified against the DNA. TRBV1 is noted as a pseudogene. The CDR3 has 16 residues. CDR3 in DNA: TGCACCAGCACCACAGGACTAGCGGGGAACACCGGGGAGCTGTTTTTT. Residues: CTSTTGLAGNTGELFF.

The rearrangement links TRBV7-2 to TRBJ1-1; D may be TRBD1 (6 bases). Trimming shortened V by 3 bases and J by 1 base, and 6 bases separated the two germline ends. CDR3 length: 13 residues. Germline V gene sequence: CDR1 SGHTA, CDR2 FQGNSA. The CDR3 loop is CASSLDRNTEAFF. The CDR3 nucleotides read TGTGCCAGCAGCTTGGACAGGAACACTGAAGCTTTCTTT.

The V and J genes are TRBV5-6 and TRBJ1-5; 8 positions match TRBD1. The V gene end was trimmed by 2 bases and the J gene end by 2 bases; junction bases not matched to a gene: 9. Per the germline V gene, CDR1 is SGHDT and CDR2 is YYEEEE. The CDR3 contains 17 residues. The CDR3 spells CASSFYRGLSRNQPQHF. The CDR3 nucleotides are TGTGCCAGCAGCTTTTACAGGGGGTTGAGCCGCAATCAGCCCCAGCATTTT. Drawing the rest from reference TRBV5-6 and TRBJ1-5, the complete variable domain is DAGVTQSPTHLIKTRGQQVTLRCSPKSGHDTVSWYQQALGQGPQFIFQYYEEEERQRGNFPDRFSGHQFPNYSSELNVNALLLGDSALYLCASSFYRGLSRNQPQHFGDGTRLSIL.

This chain connects TRBV6-5 to TRBJ2-7; D unclear. Trimming pared 5 bases from V and 6 bases from J, leaving 17 bases between. The CDR3 loop spans 14 amino acids. Looked up from germline, CDR1 is MNHEY and CDR2 is SVGAGI. The CDR3 loop reads CASSRPSRPGEQYF. The CDR3 DNA reads as TGTGCCAGCAGTCGGCCTTCCCGTCCGGGCGAGCAGTACTTC.

The chain couples TRBV19 to TRBJ2-3, with D possibly being TRBD1 (5 bases). This CDR3 contains 14 residues. Germline CDR1 and CDR2: LNHDA and SQIVND (reference sequence). Trimming cost V 1 base and J 2 bases, with 7 bases left between them. CDR3 amino acids: CASSIGQNTDTQYF. In nucleotides, the CDR3 is TGTGCCAGTAGTATAGGACAGAACACAGATACGCAGTATTTT.

This clone showed up just once. The chain carries TRBV7-9 and TRBJ2-3; 7 positions match TRBD1. The CDR3 sequence is 18 residues long. Germline lookup yields CDR1 SEHNR and CDR2 FQNEAQ (reference sequence). The V and J ends lost 4 bases and 0 bases, in that order; junction bases with no gene match: 13. CDR3 in amino acids: CASSSRIDRARSTDTQYF. In DNA form, the CDR3 reads TGTGCCAGCAGCTCACGGATAGACAGGGCCAGAAGCACAGATACGCAGTATTTT.

The chain joins TRBV15 to TRBJ2-7; tentatively, D is TRBD1 or TRBD2 (7 bases each). Germline V gene data show CDR1 as LNHNV and CDR2 as YYDKDF (reference sequence). This CDR3 is 17 amino acids long. V lost 1 base, J lost 4 bases, and 20 bases lay in between. CDR3 amino acids: CATSRGLRAGGGYEQYF. Written as DNA, the CDR3 is TGTGCCACCAGCAGAGGTTTGCGGGCAGGGGGAGGGTACGAGCAGTACTTC. Full variable domain (outside the CDR3, taken from reference TRBV15 and TRBJ2-7): DAMVIQNPRYQVTQFGKPVTLSCSQTLNHNVMYWYQQKSSQAPKLLFHYYDKDFNNEADTPDNFQSRRPNTSFCFLDIRSPGLGDTAMYLCATSRGLRAGGGYEQYFGPGTRLTVT.

CDR3: CASSQVYNEQFF. DNA of the CDR3: TGCGCCAGCAGCCAAGTGTACAATGAGCAGTTCTTC. The V call is TRBV4-3, the J call TRBJ2-1; D gene unclear. V shed 1 base and J shed 4 bases, with 2 bases lying between them. The CDR3 is 12 residues long. Germline V lookup: CDR1 LGHNA, CDR2 YSLEER.

V and J are TRBV7-8 and TRBJ2-1; no definite D call. CDR1 is SGHVS, CDR2 FQNEAQ, per germline. Trimming cost V 5 bases and J 4 bases, with 6 bases left between them. The CDR3 covers 12 residues. The DNA of the CDR3 is TGTGCCAGCAGCCCCAAGTACAATGAGCAGTTCTTC. Translated: CASSPKYNEQFF.

J is TRBJ2-2 and V is TRBV7-2; D gene unclear. Between the trimmed V and J ends, which lost 4 bases and 5 bases, there was a span of 14 bases. CDR1 and CDR2 (germline): SGHTA, FQGNSA. This CDR3 has 15 amino acids. The CDR3 nucleotides read TGTGCCAGCAGCTCTAGAGTGGTAGAGACCGGGGAGCTGTTTTTT. This encodes CASSSRVVETGELFF. Combining the CDR3 with reference TRBV7-2 and TRBJ2-2 gives the whole variable domain GAGVSQSPSNKVTEKGKDVELRCDPISGHTALYWYRQSLGQGLEFLIYFQGNSAPDKSGLPSDRFSAERTGGSVSTLTIQRTQQEDSAVYLCASSSRVVETGELFFGEGSRLTVL.

The chain has TRBV5-8 and TRBJ2-3; tentatively, D is TRBD2 (5 bases). CDR3 length: 15 residues. Trimming took off 0 bases at V and 1 base at J, with 9 bases between the two ends. The V gene's germline CDR1 is SGHTS and CDR2 YDEGEE. DNA of the CDR3: TGTGCCAGCAGCTTGGCACGGCGGGGCACAGATACGCAGTATTTT. Translated, it gives CASSLARRGTDTQYF.

The CDR3 coding sequence is TGTGCCAGCAGCCTCCCGGGGGGCCTCAGGACCGGGGAGCTGTTTTTT. As protein: CASSLPGGLRTGELFF. V and J are TRBV28 and TRBJ2-2, with D possibly TRBD2 on 7 matching bases. CDR1 MDHEN and CDR2 SYDVKM come from the germline V gene. With 6 bases removed from V and 5 bases from J, the gap between germline ends came to 19 bases. This CDR3 comprises 16 residues.